This entry is about one T cell receptor (beta chain). No cognate antigen has been identified for it. No per-base quality is available; no much larger clone lies one base away. The sample is drawn from a study of shared clonotypes between healthy human individuals (TCRdb year 2020). Context from the whole study: The cohort included a few men and a couple of women between 18 and 49 years of age. To increase sequencing depth and limit assay-specific biases, TCR repertoire library preparation and sequencing were carried out by different laboratories using diverse techniques. For each donor, CD4 naive and CD4 memory were each given three plates, CD8 naive was given two plates, and CD8 memory was given one plate. To estimate repertoire size and how much clonotype sharing occurs between individuals, the study deeply sequenced the blood TCR repertoires of several healthy adults. Leukapheresis yielded between about 0.85 and 10 billion PBMCs per donor.

Points the paper makes about the study in general: Roughly 5% of naive CD4, approximately 3.7% of naive CD8, around 2.3% of memory CD4, and over 0.35% of memory CD8 clonotypes were shared across several donors. Sampling was limited to blood, and TCR repertoires in tissue likely differ from TCR repertoires in blood. The small number of donors limited the genetic and exposure-history diversity represented. Clonotypes shared by all four sorted-subset donors showed higher generation probabilities than non-shared clonotypes. Larger estimated clonotype richness was generally found for naive subsets than for memory subsets. Pairwise subsampling led to the expectation that sequencing depth would affect the degree of clonotype sharing among donors. Rarefaction of sorted-subset datasets indicated incomplete sequencing despite the large sequencing depth.

Using the deep immunoSEQ assay, multiplex PCR amplified TCR CDR3 regions from genomic DNA. Genomic DNA extracted from each cell subset was distributed evenly over all wells of several immunoSEQ 96-well plates, and each plate served as one replicate. For sorted subsets, each replicate PCR was loaded with 150 to 250 ng genomic DNA, equivalent to 25,000 to 35,000 T cell genomes. The purified libraries were quantified using a Qubit 3.0 fluorometer, sized with a Bioanalyzer 2100, and then quantified again using the KAPA Library Quantification kit. Every immunoSEQ 96-well plate was sequenced on a dedicated single-read 150-cycle Illumina NextSeq 550 flow cell. The source study handled its data this way. The immunoSEQ output contained only junctional sequences without quality scores, so filtering could not match that applied to full-length reads. Sequences were annotated with PyIR, a Python wrapper for IgBLAST v1.9, using IMGT germline references to assign V/J genes and CDR3. Reads with weak V/J assignments (E-value above 1e-6), missing CDR3, stop codons, out-of-frame junctions, or ambiguous translated residues were removed. V3J clonotypes were defined by identical inferred V gene, J gene, and CDR3 amino acid sequence. Percentage overlap between repertoires was computed as shared unique clonotypes divided by the size of the smaller repertoire. Three approaches were used to assess repertoire richness: RTK rarefaction, the Chao1 estimator, and Recon v2.1 estimates of unobserved clonotypes. Generation probabilities were computed with OLGA for all TCRbeta clonotypes obtained by the gDNA method from a few donors. TCRdb obtained this table from immuneACCESS and retained in-frame rearrangements with V and J assigned. These tables miss some clones; where compared with another copy, unresolved V genes account for less than half of the shortfall, and the remainder is unexplained. V, J and clone size are taken as reported in that table, and D and trimming were inferred from the DNA itself. Recorded for this sample are about 2.3 million clones; approximately 90% of them occurred a single time. The top ten clonotypes cover approximately 0.41% of the sample.

Donors were healthy HIV-negative adults with no recently reported acute infections or vaccinations. Every donor was a Caucasian adult residing in Nashville, Tennessee, USA. CD4+ T cells were enriched by magnetic negative selection, after which naive cells were positively selected on CD45RA and the negative fraction was taken as the memory subset. After blood collection by leukapheresis, PBMCs were isolated using Ficoll-Histopaque density gradient centrifugation and then cryopreserved in the vapor phase of liquid nitrogen. Analytical flow cytometry was used to check the purity and quantity of each magnetically sorted T cell population. Each sorted fraction had its genomic DNA isolated and then quantified by UV absorbance on a Nanodrop 2000c. Cut back by 0 bases and 5 bases, the V and J ends lie 14 bases apart. Its CDR3 holds 16 amino acids, cysteine through phenylalanine. Only the CDR3 DNA stays, 48 bases, in frame from base 1. According to the germline V gene (reference sequence), CDR1 reads MNHNY and CDR2 reads SVGAGI.

In this chain, TRBV6-6 is recombined with TRBJ2-1; the D call is tentative, TRBD1 or TRBD2, as each matches 7 bases. This clonotype was obtained from a man aged 18-30 years in good health. Some clones in this sample may be carry-over from other donors' samples. Input material: naive CD4+ T cells from PBMCs. The cell subset or site label, as the study defines it: CD45RA+ positively selected. The bases read TGTGCCAGCAGTTACTCGGGGCAGGGGGGGAACAATGAGCAGTTCTTC. Its protein is CASSYSGQGGNNEQFF.